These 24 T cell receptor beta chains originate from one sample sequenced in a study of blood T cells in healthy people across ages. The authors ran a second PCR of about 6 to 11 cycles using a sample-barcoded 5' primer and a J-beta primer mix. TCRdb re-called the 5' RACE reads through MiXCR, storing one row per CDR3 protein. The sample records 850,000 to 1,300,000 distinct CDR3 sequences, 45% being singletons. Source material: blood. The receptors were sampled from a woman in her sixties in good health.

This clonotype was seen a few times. CDR3 nucleotide sequence: TGTGCCAGCAGCTTCCCGACTAGCGGGAGAGGGCTCTCAGATACGCAGTATTTT. Its protein is CASSFPTSGRGLSDTQYF. The rearrangement joins TRBV7-8 to TRBJ2-3; 12 nucleotides line up with TRBD2. After removal of 3 bases from V and 4 bases from J, the junction contained 11 bases not matched to a gene. CDR3 size: 18 residues. Germline V lookup: CDR1 SGHVS, CDR2 FQNEAQ.

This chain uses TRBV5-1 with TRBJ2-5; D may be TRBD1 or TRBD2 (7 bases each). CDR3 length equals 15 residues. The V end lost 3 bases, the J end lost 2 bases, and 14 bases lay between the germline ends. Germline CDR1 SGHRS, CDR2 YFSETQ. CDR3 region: CASSSHRGGQETQYF. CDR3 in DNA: TGCGCCAGCAGCTCGCACAGGGGAGGGCAAGAGACCCAGTACTTC.

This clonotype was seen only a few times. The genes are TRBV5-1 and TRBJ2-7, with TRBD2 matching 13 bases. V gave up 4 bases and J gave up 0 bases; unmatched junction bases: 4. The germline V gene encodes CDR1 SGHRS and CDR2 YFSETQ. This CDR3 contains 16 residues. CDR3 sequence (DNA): TGCGCCAGCAGCGCGGGACTAGCGGGGACCTCCTACGAGCAGTACTTC. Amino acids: CASSAGLAGTSYEQYF.

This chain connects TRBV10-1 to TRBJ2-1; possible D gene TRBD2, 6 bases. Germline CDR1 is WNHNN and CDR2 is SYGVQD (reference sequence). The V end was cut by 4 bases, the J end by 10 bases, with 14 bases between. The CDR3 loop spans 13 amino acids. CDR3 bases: TGCGCCAGCAGTGTGAGTATCGCGGGAGAGCAGTTCTTC. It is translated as CASSVSIAGEQFF.

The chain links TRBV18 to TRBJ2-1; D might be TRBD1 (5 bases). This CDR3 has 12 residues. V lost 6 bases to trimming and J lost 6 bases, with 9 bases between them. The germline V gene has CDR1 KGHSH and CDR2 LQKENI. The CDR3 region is CASSPTVNEQFF. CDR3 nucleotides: TGTGCCAGCTCTCCGACAGTCAATGAGCAGTTCTTC.

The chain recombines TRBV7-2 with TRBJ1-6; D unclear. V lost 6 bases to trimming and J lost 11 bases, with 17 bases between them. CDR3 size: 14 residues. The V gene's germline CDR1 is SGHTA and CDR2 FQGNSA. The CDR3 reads CASSIGSGGPPLHF. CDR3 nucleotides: TGTGCCAGCAGTATAGGAAGCGGAGGCCCACCCCTCCACTTT. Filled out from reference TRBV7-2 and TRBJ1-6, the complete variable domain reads GAGVSQSPSNKVTEKGKDVELRCDPISGHTALYWYRQSLGQGLEFLIYFQGNSAPDKSGLPSDRFSAERTGGSVSTLTIQRTQQEDSAVYLCASSIGSGGPPLHFGNGTRLTVT.

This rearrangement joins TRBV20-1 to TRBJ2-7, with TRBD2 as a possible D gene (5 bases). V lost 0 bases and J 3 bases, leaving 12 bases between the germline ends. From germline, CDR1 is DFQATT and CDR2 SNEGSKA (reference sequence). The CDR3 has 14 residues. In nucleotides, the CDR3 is TGCAGTGCTAGAGACCCTAGCAGACGCTACGAGCAGTACTTC. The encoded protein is CSARDPSRRYEQYF.

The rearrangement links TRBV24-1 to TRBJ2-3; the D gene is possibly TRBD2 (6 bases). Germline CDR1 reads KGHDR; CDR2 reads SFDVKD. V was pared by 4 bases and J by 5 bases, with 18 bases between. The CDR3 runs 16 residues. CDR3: CATSDPLGGPRDTQYF. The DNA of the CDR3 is TGTGCCACCAGTGACCCCCTAGGAGGGCCAAGAGATACGCAGTATTTT.

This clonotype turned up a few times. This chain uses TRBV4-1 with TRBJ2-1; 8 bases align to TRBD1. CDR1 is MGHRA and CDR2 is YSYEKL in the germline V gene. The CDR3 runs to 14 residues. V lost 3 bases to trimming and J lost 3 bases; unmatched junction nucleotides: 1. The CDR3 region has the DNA TGCGCCAGCAGCCAGACAGGGGTCTACAATGAGCAGTTCTTC. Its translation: CASSQTGVYNEQFF.

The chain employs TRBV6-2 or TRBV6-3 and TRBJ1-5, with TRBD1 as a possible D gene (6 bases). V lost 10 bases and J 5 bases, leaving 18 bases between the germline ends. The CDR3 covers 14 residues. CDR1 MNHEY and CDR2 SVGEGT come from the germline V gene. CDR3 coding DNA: TGTGCCACCGAAACAGGGTTTAACGATCAGCCCCAGCATTTT. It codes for CATETGFNDQPQHF.

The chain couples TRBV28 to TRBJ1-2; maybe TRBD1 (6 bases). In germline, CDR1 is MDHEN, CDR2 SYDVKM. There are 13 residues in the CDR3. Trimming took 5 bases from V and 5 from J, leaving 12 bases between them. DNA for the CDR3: TGTGCCAGCAGTGAAACAGGGTTTTATGGCTACACCTTC. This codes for CASSETGFYGYTF.

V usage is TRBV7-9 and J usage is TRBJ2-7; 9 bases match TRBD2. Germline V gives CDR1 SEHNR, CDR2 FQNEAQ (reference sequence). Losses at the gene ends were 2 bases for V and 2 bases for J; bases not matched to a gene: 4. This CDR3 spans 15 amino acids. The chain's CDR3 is CASSLKGLAAYEQYF. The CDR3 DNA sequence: TGTGCCAGCAGCTTAAAGGGACTAGCTGCCTACGAGCAGTACTTC.

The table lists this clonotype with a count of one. The CDR3 sequence is CSASPGLAGASDTDTQYF. Written as DNA, the CDR3 is TGCAGTGCTAGTCCAGGGCTAGCGGGAGCGTCGGACACAGATACGCAGTATTTT. This chain links TRBV20-1 with TRBJ2-3; TRBD2 aligns across 10 bases. Trimming took 3 bases from V and 2 from J; bases not matched to a gene: 14. In germline, CDR1 is DFQATT, CDR2 SNEGSKA (reference sequence). This CDR3 contains 18 residues.

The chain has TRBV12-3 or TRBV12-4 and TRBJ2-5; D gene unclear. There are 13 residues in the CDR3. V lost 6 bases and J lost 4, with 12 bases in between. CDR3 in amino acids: CASSNPPPETQYF. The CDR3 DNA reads TGTGCCAGCAGCAACCCCCCCCCAGAGACCCAGTACTTC.

In DNA, the CDR3 is TGTGCCAGCAGCCAAGAACTAGCACCTAAGGGGACCCAGTACTTC. The encoded protein is CASSQELAPKGTQYF. The J gene is TRBJ2-5, the V gene TRBV14, with D tentatively TRBD2 (6 bases). The CDR3 loop spans 15 amino acids. V shed 0 bases and J shed 7 bases, with 15 bases lying between them. From germline, CDR1 is SGHDN and CDR2 FVKESK.

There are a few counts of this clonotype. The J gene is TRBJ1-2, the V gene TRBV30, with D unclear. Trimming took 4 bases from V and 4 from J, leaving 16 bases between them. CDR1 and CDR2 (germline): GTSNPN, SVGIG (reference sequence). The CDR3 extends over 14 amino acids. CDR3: CAWNTRLNVYGYTF. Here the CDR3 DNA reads TGTGCCTGGAATACACGGCTTAACGTCTATGGCTACACCTTC.

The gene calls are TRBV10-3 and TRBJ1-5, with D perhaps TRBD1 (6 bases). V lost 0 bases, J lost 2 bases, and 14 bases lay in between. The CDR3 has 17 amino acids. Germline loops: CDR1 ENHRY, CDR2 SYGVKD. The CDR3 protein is CAISESSVSGGNQPQHF. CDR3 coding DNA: TGTGCCATCAGTGAGTCGAGCGTTTCAGGGGGCAATCAGCCCCAGCATTTT.

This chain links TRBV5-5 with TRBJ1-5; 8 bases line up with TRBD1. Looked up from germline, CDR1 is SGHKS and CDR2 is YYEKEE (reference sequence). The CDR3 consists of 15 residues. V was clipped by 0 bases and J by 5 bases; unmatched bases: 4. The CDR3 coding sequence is TGTGCCAGCAGCTTGGTCTCAGGGGGCTATCAGCCCCAGCATTTT. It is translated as CASSLVSGGYQPQHF.

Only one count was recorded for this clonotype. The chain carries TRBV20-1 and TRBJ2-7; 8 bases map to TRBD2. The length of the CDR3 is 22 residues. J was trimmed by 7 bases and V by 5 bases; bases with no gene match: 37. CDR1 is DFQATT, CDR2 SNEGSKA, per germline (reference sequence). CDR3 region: CSAPLPGPKAAGARSSYNEQYF. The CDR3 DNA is TGCAGTGCTCCCCTCCCGGGACCCAAAGCAGCGGGAGCCCGAAGCTCCTACAATGAGCAGTACTTC.

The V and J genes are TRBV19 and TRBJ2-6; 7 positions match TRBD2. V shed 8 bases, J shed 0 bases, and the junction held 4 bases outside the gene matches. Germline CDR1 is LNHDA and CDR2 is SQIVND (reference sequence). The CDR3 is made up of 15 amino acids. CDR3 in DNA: TGTGCCAGTCGCTCGGGGGGCTCTGGGGCCAACGTCCTGACTTTC. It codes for CASRSGGSGANVLTF.

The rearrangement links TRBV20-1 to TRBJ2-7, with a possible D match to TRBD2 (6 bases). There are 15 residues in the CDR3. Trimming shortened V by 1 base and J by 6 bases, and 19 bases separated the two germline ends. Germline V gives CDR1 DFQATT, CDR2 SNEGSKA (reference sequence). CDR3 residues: CSARALAGPGGEQYF. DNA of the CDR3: TGCAGTGCTAGAGCACTAGCTGGGCCGGGCGGCGAGCAGTACTTC.

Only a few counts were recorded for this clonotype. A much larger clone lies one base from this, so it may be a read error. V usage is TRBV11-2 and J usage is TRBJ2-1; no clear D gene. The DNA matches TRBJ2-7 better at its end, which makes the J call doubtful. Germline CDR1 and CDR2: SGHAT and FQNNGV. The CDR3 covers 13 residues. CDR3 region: CASSLSTYNEQYF. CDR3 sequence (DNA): TGTGCCAGCAGCTTATCTACCTACAATGAGCAGTACTTC.

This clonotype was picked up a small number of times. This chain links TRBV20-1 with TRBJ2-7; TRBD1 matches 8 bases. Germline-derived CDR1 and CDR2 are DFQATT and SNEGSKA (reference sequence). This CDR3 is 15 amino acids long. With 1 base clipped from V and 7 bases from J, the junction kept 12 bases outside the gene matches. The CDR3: CSARVPGQGFREQYF. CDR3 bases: TGCAGTGCTAGAGTCCCTGGACAGGGTTTCCGTGAGCAGTACTTC.

Here the CDR3 DNA reads TGCAGCGTTGCCCCCGGGGTGAACACTGAAGCTTTCTTT. Its protein is CSVAPGVNTEAFF. This sequence joins TRBV29-1 and TRBJ1-1; D call uncertain. The CDR3 sequence is 13 residues long. The V and J ends lost 4 bases and 0 bases respectively, with 9 bases between them. CDR1 is SQVTM and CDR2 is ANQGSEA in the germline V gene.